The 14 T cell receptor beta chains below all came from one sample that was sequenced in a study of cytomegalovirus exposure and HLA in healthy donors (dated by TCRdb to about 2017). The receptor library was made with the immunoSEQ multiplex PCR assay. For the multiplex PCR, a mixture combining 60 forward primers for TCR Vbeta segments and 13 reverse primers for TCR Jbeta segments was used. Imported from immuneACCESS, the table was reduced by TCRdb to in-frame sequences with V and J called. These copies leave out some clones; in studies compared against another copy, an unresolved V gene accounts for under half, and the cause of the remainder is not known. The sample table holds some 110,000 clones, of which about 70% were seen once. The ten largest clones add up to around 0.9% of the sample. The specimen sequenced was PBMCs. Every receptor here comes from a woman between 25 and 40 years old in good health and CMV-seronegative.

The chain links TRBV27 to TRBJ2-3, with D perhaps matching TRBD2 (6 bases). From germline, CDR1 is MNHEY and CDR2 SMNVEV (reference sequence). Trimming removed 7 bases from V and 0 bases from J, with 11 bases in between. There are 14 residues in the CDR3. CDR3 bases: TGTGCCAGCAACCCCGGGACTAGCACAGATACGCAGTATTTT. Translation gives CASNPGTSTDTQYF.

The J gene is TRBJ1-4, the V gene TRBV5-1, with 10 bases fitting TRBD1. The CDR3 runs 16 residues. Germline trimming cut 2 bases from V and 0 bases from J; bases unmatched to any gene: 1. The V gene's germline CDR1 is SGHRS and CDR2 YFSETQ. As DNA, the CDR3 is TGCGCCAGCAGCTTCGGACAGGGGGCAACTAATGAAAAACTGTTTTTT. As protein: CASSFGQGATNEKLFF.

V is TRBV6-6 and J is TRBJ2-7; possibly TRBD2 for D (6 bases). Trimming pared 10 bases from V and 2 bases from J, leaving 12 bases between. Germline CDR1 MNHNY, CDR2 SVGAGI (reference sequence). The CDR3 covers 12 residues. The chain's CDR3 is CATAGQPYEQYF. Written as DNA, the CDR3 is TGTGCCACCGCGGGGCAACCCTACGAGCAGTACTTC.

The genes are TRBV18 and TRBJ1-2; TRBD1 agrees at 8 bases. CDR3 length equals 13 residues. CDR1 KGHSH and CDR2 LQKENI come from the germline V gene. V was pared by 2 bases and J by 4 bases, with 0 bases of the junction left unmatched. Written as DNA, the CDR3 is TGTGCCAGCTCACCAGGGACAGGCTATGGCTACACCTTC. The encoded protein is CASSPGTGYGYTF.

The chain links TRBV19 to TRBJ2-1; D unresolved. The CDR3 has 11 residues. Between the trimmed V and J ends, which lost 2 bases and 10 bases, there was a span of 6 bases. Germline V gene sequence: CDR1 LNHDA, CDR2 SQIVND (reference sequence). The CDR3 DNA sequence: TGTGCCAGTAGTATACTCCGGGAGCAGTTCTTC. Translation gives CASSILREQFF.

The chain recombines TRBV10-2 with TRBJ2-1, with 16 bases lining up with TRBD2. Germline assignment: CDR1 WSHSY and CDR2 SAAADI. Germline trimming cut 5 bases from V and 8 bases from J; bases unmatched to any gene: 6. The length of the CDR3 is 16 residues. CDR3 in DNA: TGCGCCAGCAGTACCGGGACTAGCGGGAGGGTGCATGAGCAGTTCTTC. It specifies CASSTGTSGRVHEQFF.

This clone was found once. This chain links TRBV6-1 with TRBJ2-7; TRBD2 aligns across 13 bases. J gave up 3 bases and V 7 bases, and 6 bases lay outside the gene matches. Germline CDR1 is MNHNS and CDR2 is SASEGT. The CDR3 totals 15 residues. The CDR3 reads CASKYGLAGDYEQYF. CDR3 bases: TGTGCCAGCAAGTACGGACTAGCGGGGGACTACGAGCAGTACTTC.

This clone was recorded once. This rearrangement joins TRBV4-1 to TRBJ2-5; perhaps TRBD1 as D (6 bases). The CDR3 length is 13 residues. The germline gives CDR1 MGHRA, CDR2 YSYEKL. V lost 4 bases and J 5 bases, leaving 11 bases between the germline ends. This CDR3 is CASSRGQQETQYF. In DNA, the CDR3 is TGCGCCAGCAGCCGCGGACAGCAGGAGACCCAGTACTTC.

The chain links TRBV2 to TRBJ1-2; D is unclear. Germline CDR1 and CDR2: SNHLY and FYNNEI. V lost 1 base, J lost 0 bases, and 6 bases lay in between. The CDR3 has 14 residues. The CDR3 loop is CASSEGQANYGYTF. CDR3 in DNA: TGTGCCAGCAGTGAAGGGCAGGCTAACTATGGCTACACCTTC.

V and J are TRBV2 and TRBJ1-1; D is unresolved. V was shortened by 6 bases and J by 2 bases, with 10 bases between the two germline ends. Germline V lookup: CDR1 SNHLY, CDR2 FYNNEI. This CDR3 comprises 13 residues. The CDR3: CASRAGFNTEAFF. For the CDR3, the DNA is TGTGCCAGCAGGGCAGGATTCAACACTGAAGCTTTCTTT.

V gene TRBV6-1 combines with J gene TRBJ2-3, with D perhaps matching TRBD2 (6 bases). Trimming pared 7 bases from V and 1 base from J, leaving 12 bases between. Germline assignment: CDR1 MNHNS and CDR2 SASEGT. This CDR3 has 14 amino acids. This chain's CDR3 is CASTRLGGTDTQYF. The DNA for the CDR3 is TGTGCCAGCACTCGACTAGGGGGCACAGATACGCAGTATTTT.

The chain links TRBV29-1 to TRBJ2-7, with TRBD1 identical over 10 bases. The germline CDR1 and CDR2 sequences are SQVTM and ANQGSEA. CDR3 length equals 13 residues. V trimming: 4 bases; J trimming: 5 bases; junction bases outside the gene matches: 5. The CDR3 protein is CSVGGTGVHEQYF. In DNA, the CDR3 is TGCAGCGTTGGTGGGACAGGGGTCCACGAGCAGTACTTC.

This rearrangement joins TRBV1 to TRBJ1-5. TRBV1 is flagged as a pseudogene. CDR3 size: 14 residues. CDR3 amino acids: CTSSQGEGDQPQHF. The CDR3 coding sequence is TGCACCAGCAGCCAAGGTGAGGGAGATCAGCCCCAGCATTTT.

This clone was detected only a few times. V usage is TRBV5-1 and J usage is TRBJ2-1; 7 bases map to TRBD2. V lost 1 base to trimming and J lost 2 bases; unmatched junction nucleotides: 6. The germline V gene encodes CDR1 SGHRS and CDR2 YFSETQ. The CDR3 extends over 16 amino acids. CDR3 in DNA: TGCGCCAGCAGCTTGACCCTCGCGGGGGCCTACAATGAGCAGTTCTTC. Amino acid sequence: CASSLTLAGAYNEQFF.